Sequencing of this TCR beta chain was carried out in a study of human T cells and chemical hapten exposure. Time point here: patch test 1, 2 weeks after DPC sensitization. The treatment was: therapeutic diphenylcyclopropenone sensitization with weekly scalp DPC. TCRdb called the RACE reads again in MiXCR, with one record for every CDR3 protein. The sample has about 360,000 distinct CDR3 sequences; around 7% are singletons. This clonotype was observed a handful of times. Trimming left V 4 bases short and J 8 bases short, with 9 bases between. CDR3 length: 13 residues. Per the germline V gene, CDR1 is LNHNV and CDR2 is YYDKDF (reference sequence).

The J gene is TRBJ1-6, the V gene TRBV15, with D uncertain. Sequencing used whole blood, obtained in connection with sensitization to the hapten diphenylcyclopropenone (DPC). The clonotype comes from a woman under 30 with alopecia areata. Some clones in this sample may be carry-over from other donors' samples. Here the CDR3 DNA reads TGTGCCACCAGCATGGGGTGGGATTCACCCCTCCACTTT. It encodes CATSMGWDSPLHF. The whole variable domain, remainder taken from reference TRBV15 and TRBJ1-6, is DAMVIQNPRYQVTQFGKPVTLSCSQTLNHNVMYWYQQKSSQAPKLLFHYYDKDFNNEADTPDNFQSRRPNTSFCFLDIRSPGLGDTAMYLCATSMGWDSPLHFGNGTRLTVT.